The 29 T cell receptor beta chains given below trace back to one sample, sequenced in a study of T-cell memory formation after mild COVID-19. TCRdb itself ran the 5' RACE reads through MiXCR, one entry per CDR3 protein. This table holds about 410,000 distinct CDR3 sequences, about a sixth found once. Sample: PBMCs or a T cell subset sorted from them (not recorded which). The receptors here all came from a man aged 18-30 years who had mild COVID-19 (a few samples of this study predate the infection). Cell type and time point are not known.

This clonotype was picked up a small number of times. The chain carries TRBV7-9 and TRBJ1-5; the D is unclear. Germline V gene sequence: CDR1 SEHNR, CDR2 FQNEAQ (reference sequence). This CDR3 has 14 residues. V was cut by 5 bases and J by 0 bases, with 8 bases left in between. Written as DNA, the CDR3 is TGTGCCAGCAGCCTGGACGCTAGCAATCAGCCCCAGCATTTT. Translating it yields CASSLDASNQPQHF. The full variable domain, in which reference TRBV7-9 and TRBJ1-5 provide the parts outside the CDR3, is DTGVSQNPRHKITKRGQNVTFRCDPISEHNRLYWYRQTLGQGPEFLTYFQNEAQLEKSRLLSDRFSAERPKGSFSTLEIQRTEQGDSAMYLCASSLDASNQPQHFGDGTRLSIL.

This clonotype was observed at least ten times. The rearrangement joins TRBV6-4 to TRBJ2-1; 10 bases line up with TRBD2. The V and J ends lost 0 bases and 6 bases, in that order; junction bases with no gene match: 2. Germline lookup yields CDR1 MRHNA and CDR2 SNTAGT. The CDR3 contains 15 residues. This CDR3 reads CASSDSAGGPNEQFF. As DNA, the CDR3 is TGTGCCAGCAGTGACTCAGCGGGGGGGCCCAATGAGCAGTTCTTC.

This chain joins TRBV28 and TRBJ1-5; no clear D. CDR1 is MDHEN, CDR2 SYDVKM, per germline. The CDR3 covers 17 residues. Trimming stripped 10 bases from V and 10 bases from J, with 32 bases between. The CDR3 DNA reads as TGTGCCACCAAGACTGGGGAACTCCCTCTTCGGGGTCATCCCCAGCATTTT. Its protein is CATKTGELPLRGHPQHF.

This clonotype appeared a single time. This chain uses TRBV6-6 with TRBJ2-7; 9 bases are shared with TRBD1. The germline gives CDR1 MNHNY, CDR2 SVGAGI (reference sequence). The CDR3 totals 13 residues. Unmatched junction bases numbered 3, after V lost 4 bases and J lost 5 bases. The CDR3, as DNA: TGTGCCAGCAGTTCCGGGACAGGGAACGAGCAGTACTTC. Its protein product is CASSSGTGNEQYF.

The V call is TRBV6-1, the J call TRBJ2-7, with D perhaps TRBD1 or TRBD2 (5 bases each). Germline CDR1 is MNHNS and CDR2 is SASEGT. Trimming took 0 bases from V and 4 from J, leaving 19 bases between them. The CDR3 is 17 amino acids. CDR3 region: CASSEARGTPTHYEQYV. As DNA, the CDR3 is TGTGCCAGCAGTGAAGCGAGGGGAACCCCGACTCATTACGAGCAGTACGTC.

In this sample, this clonotype turned up a few times. This chain's CDR3 is CASSEGAVVYF. The CDR3 DNA reads TGCGCCAGCAGCGAGGGGGCAGTGGTATATTTT. The chain joins TRBV4-1 to TRBJ1-3; 7 nucleotides align to TRBD1. The length of the CDR3 is 11 residues. Germline CDR1 MGHRA, CDR2 YSYEKL. V gave up 5 bases and J gave up 14 bases; unmatched junction bases: 6.

This clonotype occurred many times. V usage is TRBV5-1 and J usage is TRBJ2-2, with D tentatively TRBD1 (8 bases). V was cut by 4 bases and J by 4 bases, with 23 bases left in between. This CDR3 spans 18 amino acids. CDR1 and CDR2 from the germline V gene are SGHRS and YFSETQ. CDR3 sequence: CASSLRTGRALVTGELFF. The CDR3 bases are TGCGCCAGCAGCCTTCGGACAGGGAGGGCCCTGGTCACCGGGGAGCTGTTTTTT. Complete variable domain (other parts from reference TRBV5-1 and TRBJ2-2): KAGVTQTPRYLIKTRGQQVTLSCSPISGHRSVSWYQQTPGQGLQFLFEYFSETQRNKGNFPGRFSGRQFSNSRSEMNVSTLELGDSALYLCASSLRTGRALVTGELFFGEGSRLTVL.

The chain is built from TRBV6-5 and TRBJ1-1; D possibly corresponds to TRBD1 (6 bases). V lost 5 bases to trimming and J lost 1 base, with 17 bases between them. Germline lookup yields CDR1 MNHEY and CDR2 SVGAGI. The length of the CDR3 is 16 residues. In DNA form, the CDR3 reads TGTGCCAGCAGTCCGAACTCAGGGGAAGGGAACACTGAAGCTTTCTTT. Its protein product is CASSPNSGEGNTEAFF.

Only a few counts were recorded for this clonotype. V gene TRBV29-1 combines with J gene TRBJ2-7; D is uncertain. The ends were cut back, 5 bases at V and 4 bases at J, with 12 bases in the middle. Germline assignment: CDR1 SQVTM and CDR2 ANQGSEA. The CDR3 length is 12 residues. Here the CDR3 DNA reads TGCAGCGTTATCGGGCTCCAGTACGAGCAGTACTTC. Translation: CSVIGLQYEQYF.

As DNA, the CDR3 is TGCGCCAGCAGCCCCGGACAGGGCTTGATGTACGAGCAGTACTTC. Translation gives CASSPGQGLMYEQYF. V is TRBV4-1 and J is TRBJ2-7; 8 bases fit TRBD1. The CDR3 sequence is 15 residues long. CDR1 and CDR2 (germline): MGHRA, YSYEKL. Trimming took 4 bases from V and 4 from J; bases not matched to a gene: 9.

This clonotype showed up just a few times. V usage is TRBV5-6 and J usage is TRBJ1-1; D uncertain. CDR1 is SGHDT, CDR2 YYEEEE, per germline. Trimming pared 3 bases from V and 3 bases from J, leaving 6 bases between. This CDR3 contains 12 residues. The CDR3 protein is CASSSLDTEAFF. The CDR3 DNA reads TGTGCCAGCAGCTCCCTGGACACTGAAGCTTTCTTT.

This clonotype was found a few times. The J gene is TRBJ2-1, the V gene TRBV10-3; no clear D gene. Trimming took off 1 base at V and 8 bases at J, with 3 bases between the two ends. CDR1 and CDR2 (germline): ENHRY, SYGVKD. CDR3 size: 11 residues. The CDR3 sequence: CAISELDEQFF. CDR3 DNA sequence: TGTGCCATCAGTGAGTTGGATGAGCAGTTCTTC.

This clonotype was seen more than once but under ten times. The V and J genes are TRBV6-2 or TRBV6-3 and TRBJ2-7, with D possibly TRBD2 on 7 matching bases. V gave up 4 bases and J gave up 6 bases, with 16 bases separating them. Germline lookup yields CDR1 MNHEY and CDR2 SVGEGT. This CDR3 has 14 residues. The chain's CDR3 is CASSFAGALSEQYF. CDR3 sequence (DNA): TGTGCCAGCAGTTTCGCGGGGGCGCTCAGCGAGCAGTACTTC.

This chain connects TRBV6-1 to TRBJ1-2, with no clear D. Trimming removed 1 base from V and 4 bases from J, with 13 bases in between. Germline V CDR1 and CDR2: MNHNS, SASEGT. The CDR3 extends over 15 amino acids. This chain's CDR3 is CASSEGAGLLYGYTF. The CDR3 DNA sequence: TGTGCCAGCAGTGAAGGAGCAGGACTCCTCTATGGCTACACCTTC.

This clonotype has only a few counts. The chain uses TRBV20-1 and TRBJ1-4; possibly TRBD1 for D (5 bases). CDR1 is DFQATT and CDR2 is SNEGSKA in the germline V gene (reference sequence). CDR3 length: 14 amino acids. Deletions cut 1 base from V and 4 bases from J, with 10 bases between. CDR3 bases: TGCAGTGCTAGAGGCGGGGCGATTAATGAAAAACTGTTTTTT. Translated, it gives CSARGGAINEKLFF.

This clonotype was seen only a few times. The J gene is TRBJ1-2, the V gene TRBV6-5; D call uncertain. Germline assignment: CDR1 MNHEY and CDR2 SVGAGI. Deletions cut 8 bases from V and 0 bases from J, with 10 bases between. The CDR3 runs 13 residues. CDR3 protein: CASRSDTNYGYTF. As DNA, the CDR3 is TGTGCCAGCCGTTCCGACACTAACTATGGCTACACCTTC.

This chain joins TRBV7-8 and TRBJ1-2; D gene uncertain. This CDR3 spans 15 amino acids. V gave up 2 bases and J gave up 6 bases, with 16 bases separating them. CDR1 and CDR2 from the germline V gene are SGHVS and FQNEAQ. CDR3 sequence: CASSLISQSLDGYTF. The CDR3 nucleotides are TGTGCCAGCAGCTTAATATCCCAATCTCTTGATGGCTACACCTTC.

J is TRBJ1-2 and V is TRBV4-1; the match to TRBD1 covers 9 bases. The CDR3 totals 15 residues. The trim removed 1 base at V and 4 bases at J, leaving 4 bases unmatched. Germline V lookup: CDR1 MGHRA, CDR2 YSYEKL. The CDR3 region is CASSQAGTGSYGYTF. CDR3 nucleotide sequence: TGCGCCAGCAGCCAAGCGGGGACAGGGAGCTATGGCTACACCTTC.

This clonotype was seen more than once but under ten times. The chain carries TRBV5-4 and TRBJ2-1; 8 bases align to TRBD2. The CDR3 contains 15 residues. J gave up 5 bases and V 4 bases, and 8 bases lay outside the gene matches. The germline V gene has CDR1 SGHNT and CDR2 YYREEE (reference sequence). The CDR3, as DNA: TGTGCCAGCAGCGCGGGGGGAGACAGAGACAATGAGCAGTTCTTC. Amino acid sequence: CASSAGGDRDNEQFF. The whole variable domain, filled in from reference TRBV5-4 and TRBJ2-1, reads ETGVTQSPTHLIKTRGQQVTLRCSSQSGHNTVSWYQQALGQGPQFIFQYYREEENGRGNFPPRFSGLQFPNYSSELNVNALELDDSALYLCASSAGGDRDNEQFFGPGTRLTVL.

The chain employs TRBV15 and TRBJ1-5, with 9 bases identical to TRBD1. J lost 5 bases, V lost 5 bases, and 4 bases had no gene match. CDR3 length: 14 amino acids. The germline gives CDR1 LNHNV, CDR2 YYDKDF (reference sequence). As DNA, the CDR3 is TGTGCCACCAGCGGGGACAGGGCCGATCAGCCCCAGCATTTT. Translated: CATSGDRADQPQHF.

This chain joins TRBV29-1 and TRBJ2-3; D call uncertain. This CDR3 has 12 amino acids. The V and J ends lost 4 bases and 3 bases respectively, with 8 bases between them. CDR1 SQVTM and CDR2 ANQGSEA come from the germline V gene. CDR3 bases: TGCAGCGTTGCTAAAACAACAGATACGCAGTATTTT. Translating it yields CSVAKTTDTQYF.

This clonotype turned up a few times. The chain employs TRBV4-3 and TRBJ2-1; D unresolved. CDR3 size: 13 residues. The ends were cut back, 0 bases at V and 10 bases at J, with 10 bases in the middle. CDR1 and CDR2 from the germline V gene are LGHNA and YSLEER. CDR3 DNA: TGCGCCAGCAGCCAAGATTTACGACGAGAGCAGTTCTTC. Translation: CASSQDLRREQFF.

The table lists this clonotype with a few counts. The chain couples TRBV5-1 to TRBJ2-3; tentatively, D is TRBD2 (5 bases). CDR3 size: 16 residues. Trimming shortened V by 3 bases and J by 4 bases, and 18 bases separated the two germline ends. The germline gives CDR1 SGHRS, CDR2 YFSETQ. This CDR3 is CASSSRRDRGPDTQYF. In DNA, the CDR3 is TGCGCCAGCAGCTCACGACGGGATCGCGGCCCAGATACGCAGTATTTT.

This rearrangement joins TRBV11-3 to TRBJ1-4, with TRBD1 identical over 10 bases. Trimming cost V 5 bases and J 6 bases; bases outside gene matches: 6. The CDR3 runs to 15 residues. Germline values: CDR1 SGHNT, CDR2 YENEEA. CDR3 in amino acids: CASSLTGTGDEKLFF. The CDR3 DNA follows: TGTGCCAGCAGCCTCACCGGGACAGGGGATGAAAAACTGTTTTTT. Looking up the rest from reference TRBV11-3 and TRBJ1-4 gives the full variable domain: EAGVVQSPRYKIIEKKQPVAFWCNPISGHNTLYWYLQNLGQGPELLIRYENEEAVDDSQLPKDRFSAERLKGVDSTLKIQPAELGDSAVYLCASSLTGTGDEKLFFGSGTQLSVL.

The chain employs TRBV7-9 and TRBJ2-3; D call uncertain. The CDR3 runs to 13 residues. Trimming removed 6 bases at V and 1 base at J, with 8 bases between. Per the germline V gene, CDR1 is SEHNR and CDR2 is FQNEAQ (reference sequence). The CDR3 sequence: CASRIDGTDTQYF. Written as DNA, the CDR3 is TGTGCCAGCAGGATTGACGGCACAGATACGCAGTATTTT.

This clonotype was detected a few times. In DNA, the CDR3 is TGTGCCAGCAGTTTAGAGGAGACGGGGGATCAGCCCCAGCATTTT. This translates into CASSLEETGDQPQHF. This rearrangement joins TRBV27 to TRBJ1-5, with D possibly being TRBD1 (5 bases). Germline values: CDR1 MNHEY, CDR2 SMNVEV (reference sequence). V lost 2 bases, J lost 5 bases, and 13 bases lay in between. The CDR3 has 15 amino acids.

This clonotype came up many times. The chain carries TRBV7-2 and TRBJ2-3, with D hard to call. The CDR3 loop spans 14 amino acids. V was trimmed by 2 bases and J by 0 bases, leaving 6 bases between them. CDR1 is SGHTA, CDR2 FQGNSA, per germline. DNA of the CDR3: TGTGCCAGCAGCTTATTTGGAAGCACAGATACGCAGTATTTT. Protein product: CASSLFGSTDTQYF.

The rearrangement uses TRBV7-9 and TRBJ2-1; 9 bases map to TRBD1. CDR3 size: 17 residues. Unmatched junction bases numbered 14, after V lost 3 bases and J lost 8 bases. CDR1 and CDR2 (germline): SEHNR, FQNEAQ (reference sequence). CDR3 sequence reads: CASSLWDRAPGVHEQFF. CDR3 sequence (DNA): TGTGCCAGCAGCTTGTGGGACAGGGCCCCGGGGGTCCATGAGCAGTTCTTC.

In DNA, the CDR3 is TGTGCCAGCAGCCGGAGCGGGGGGCCCTACGAGCAGTACTTC. Translated, it gives CASSRSGGPYEQYF. The rearrangement links TRBV7-2 to TRBJ2-7; 9 bases match TRBD2. Losses at the gene ends were 5 bases for V and 2 bases for J; bases not matched to a gene: 4. The germline CDR1 and CDR2 sequences are SGHTA and FQGNSA. CDR3 length: 14 residues.